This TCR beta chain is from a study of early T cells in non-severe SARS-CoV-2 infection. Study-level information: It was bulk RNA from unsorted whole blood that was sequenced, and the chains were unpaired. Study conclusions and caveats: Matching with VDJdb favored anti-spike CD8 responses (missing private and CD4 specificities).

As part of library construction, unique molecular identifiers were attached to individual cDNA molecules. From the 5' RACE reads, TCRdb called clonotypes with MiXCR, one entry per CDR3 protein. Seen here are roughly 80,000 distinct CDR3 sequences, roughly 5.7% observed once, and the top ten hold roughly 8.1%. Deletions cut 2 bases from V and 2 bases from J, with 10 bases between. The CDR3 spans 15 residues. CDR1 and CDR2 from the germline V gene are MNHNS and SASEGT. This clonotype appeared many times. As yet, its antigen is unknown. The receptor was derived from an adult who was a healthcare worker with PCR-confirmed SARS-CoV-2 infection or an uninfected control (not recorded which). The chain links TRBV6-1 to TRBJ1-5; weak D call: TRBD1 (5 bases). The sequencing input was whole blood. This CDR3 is CASSEFRGGNQPQHF. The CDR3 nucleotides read TGTGCCAGCAGTGAATTCCGAGGGGGCAATCAGCCCCAGCATTTT.